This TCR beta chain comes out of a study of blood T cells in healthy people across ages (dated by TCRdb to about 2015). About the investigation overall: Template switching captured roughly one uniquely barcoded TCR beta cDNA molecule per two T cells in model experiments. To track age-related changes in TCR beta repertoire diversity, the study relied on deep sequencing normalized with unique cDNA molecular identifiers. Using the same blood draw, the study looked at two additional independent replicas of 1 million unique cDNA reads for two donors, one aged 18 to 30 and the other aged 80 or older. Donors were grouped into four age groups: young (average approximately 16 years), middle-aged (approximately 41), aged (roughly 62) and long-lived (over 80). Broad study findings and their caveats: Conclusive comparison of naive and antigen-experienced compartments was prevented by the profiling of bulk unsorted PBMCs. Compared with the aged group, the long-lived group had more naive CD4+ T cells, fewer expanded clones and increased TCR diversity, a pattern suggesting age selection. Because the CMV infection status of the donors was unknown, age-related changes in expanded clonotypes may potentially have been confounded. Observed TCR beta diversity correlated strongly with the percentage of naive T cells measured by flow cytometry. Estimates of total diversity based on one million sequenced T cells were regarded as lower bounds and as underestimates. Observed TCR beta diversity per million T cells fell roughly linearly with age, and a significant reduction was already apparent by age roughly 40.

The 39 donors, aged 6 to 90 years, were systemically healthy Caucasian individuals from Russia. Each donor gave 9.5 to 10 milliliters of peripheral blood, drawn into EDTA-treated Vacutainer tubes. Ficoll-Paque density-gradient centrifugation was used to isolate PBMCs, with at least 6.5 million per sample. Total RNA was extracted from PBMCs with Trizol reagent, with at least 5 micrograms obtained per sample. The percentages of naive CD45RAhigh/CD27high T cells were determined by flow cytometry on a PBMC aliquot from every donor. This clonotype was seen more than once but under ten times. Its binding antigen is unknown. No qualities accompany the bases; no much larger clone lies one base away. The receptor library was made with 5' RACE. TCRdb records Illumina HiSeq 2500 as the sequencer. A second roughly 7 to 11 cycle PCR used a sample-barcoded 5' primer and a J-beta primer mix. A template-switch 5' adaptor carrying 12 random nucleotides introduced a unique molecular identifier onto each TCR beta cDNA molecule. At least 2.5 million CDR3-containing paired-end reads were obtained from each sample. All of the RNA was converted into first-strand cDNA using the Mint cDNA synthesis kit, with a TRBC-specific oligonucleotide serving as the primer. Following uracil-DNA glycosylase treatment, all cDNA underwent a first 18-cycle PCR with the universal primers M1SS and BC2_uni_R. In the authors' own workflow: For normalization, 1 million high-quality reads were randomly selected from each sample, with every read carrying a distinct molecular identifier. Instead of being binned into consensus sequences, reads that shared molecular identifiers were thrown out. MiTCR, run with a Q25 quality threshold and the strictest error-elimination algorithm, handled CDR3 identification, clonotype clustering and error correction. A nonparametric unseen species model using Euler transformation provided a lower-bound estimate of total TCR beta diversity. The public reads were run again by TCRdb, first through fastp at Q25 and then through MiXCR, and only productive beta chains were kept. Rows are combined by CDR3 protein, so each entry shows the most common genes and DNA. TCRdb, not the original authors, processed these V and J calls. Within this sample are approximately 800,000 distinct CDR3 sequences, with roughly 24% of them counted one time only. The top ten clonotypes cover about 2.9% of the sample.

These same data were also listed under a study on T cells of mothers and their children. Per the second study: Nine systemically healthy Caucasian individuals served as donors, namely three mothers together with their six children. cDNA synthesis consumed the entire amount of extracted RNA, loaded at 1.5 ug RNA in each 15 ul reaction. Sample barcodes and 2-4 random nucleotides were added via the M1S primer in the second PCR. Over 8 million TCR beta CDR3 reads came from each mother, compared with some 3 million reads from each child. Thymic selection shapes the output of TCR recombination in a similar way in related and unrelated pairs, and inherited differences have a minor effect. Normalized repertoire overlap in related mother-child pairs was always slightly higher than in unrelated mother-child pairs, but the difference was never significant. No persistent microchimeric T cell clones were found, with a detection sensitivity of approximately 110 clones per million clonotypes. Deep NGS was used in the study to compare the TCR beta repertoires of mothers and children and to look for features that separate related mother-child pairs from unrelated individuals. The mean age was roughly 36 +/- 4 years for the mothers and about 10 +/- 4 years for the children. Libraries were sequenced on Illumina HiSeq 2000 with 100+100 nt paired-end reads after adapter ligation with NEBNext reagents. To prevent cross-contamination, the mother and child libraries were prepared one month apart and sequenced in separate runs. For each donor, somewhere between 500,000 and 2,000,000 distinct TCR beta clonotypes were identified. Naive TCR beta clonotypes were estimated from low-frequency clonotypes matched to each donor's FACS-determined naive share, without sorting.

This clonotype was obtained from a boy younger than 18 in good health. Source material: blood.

The DNA reads TGTGCCAGCAGTTCTCAGGGGGAAGGGAACACTGAAGCTTTCTTT. Translation gives CASSSQGEGNTEAFF. The rearrangement joined TRBV6-6 to TRBJ1-1; 7 junctional bases match TRBD1. Based on the germline V gene (reference sequence), the CDR1 and CDR2 sequences are MNHNY and SVGAGI. Here V drops 4 bases and J drops 1 base, and the junction holds 6 bases not matched to any gene. The CDR3 runs 15 residues from the cysteine to the phenylalanine. Only the CDR3 region is kept as DNA, spanning 45 bases read in frame from base 1.